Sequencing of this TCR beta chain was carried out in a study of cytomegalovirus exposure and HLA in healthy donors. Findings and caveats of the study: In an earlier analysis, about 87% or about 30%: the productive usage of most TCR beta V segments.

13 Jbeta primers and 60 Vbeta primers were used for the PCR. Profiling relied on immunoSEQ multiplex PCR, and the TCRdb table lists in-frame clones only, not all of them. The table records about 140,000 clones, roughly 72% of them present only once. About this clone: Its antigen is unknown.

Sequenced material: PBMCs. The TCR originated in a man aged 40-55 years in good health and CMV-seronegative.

CDR3 in DNA: TGTGCCAGCAGCGGTCCGGGGGGGGCTGATACGCAGTATTTT. Protein: CASSGPGGADTQYF. The rearrangement links TRBV2 to TRBJ2-3; TRBD2 agrees at 8 bases. This CDR3 comprises 14 residues. The trim removed 6 bases at V and 6 bases at J, leaving 8 bases unmatched. CDR1 and CDR2 (germline): SNHLY, FYNNEI.